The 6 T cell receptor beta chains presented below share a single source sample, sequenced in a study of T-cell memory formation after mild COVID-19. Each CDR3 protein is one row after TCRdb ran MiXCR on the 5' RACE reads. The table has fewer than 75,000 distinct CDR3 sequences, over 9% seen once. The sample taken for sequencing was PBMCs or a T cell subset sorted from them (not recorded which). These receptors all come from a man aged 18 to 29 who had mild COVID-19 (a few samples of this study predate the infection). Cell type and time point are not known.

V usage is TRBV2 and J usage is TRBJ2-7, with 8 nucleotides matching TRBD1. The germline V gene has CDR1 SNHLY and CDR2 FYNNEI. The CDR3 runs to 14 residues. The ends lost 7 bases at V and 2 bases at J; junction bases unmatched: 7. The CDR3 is CASKQGASPYEQYF. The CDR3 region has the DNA TGTGCCAGCAAGCAGGGGGCCTCTCCCTACGAGCAGTACTTC. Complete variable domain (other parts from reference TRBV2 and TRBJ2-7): EPEVTQTPSHQVTQMGQEVILRCVPISNHLYFYWYRQILGQKVEFLVSFYNNEISEKSEIFDDQFSVERPDGSNFTLKIRSTKLEDSAMYFCASKQGASPYEQYFGPGTRLTVT.

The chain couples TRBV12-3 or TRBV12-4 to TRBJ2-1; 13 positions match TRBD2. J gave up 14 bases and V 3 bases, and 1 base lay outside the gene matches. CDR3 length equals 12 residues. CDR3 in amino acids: CASSFGTSGEFF. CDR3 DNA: TGTGCCAGCAGTTTTGGGACTAGCGGGGAGTTCTTC.

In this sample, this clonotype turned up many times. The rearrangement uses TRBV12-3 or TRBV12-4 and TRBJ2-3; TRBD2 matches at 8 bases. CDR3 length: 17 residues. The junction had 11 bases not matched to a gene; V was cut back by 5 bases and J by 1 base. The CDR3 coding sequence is TGTGCCAGCAGTCCAGGCGGAGCGGGACTAGGCACAGATACGCAGTATTTT. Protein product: CASSPGGAGLGTDTQYF.

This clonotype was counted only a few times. CDR3 sequence reads: CASSALVNEQFF. The CDR3 DNA reads as TGTGCCAGCAGCGCCTTAGTCAATGAGCAGTTCTTC. This rearrangement joins TRBV9 to TRBJ2-1; D ambiguous. The V end was cut by 3 bases, the J end by 6 bases, with 7 bases between. In germline, CDR1 is SGDLS, CDR2 YYNGEE. The CDR3 sequence is 12 residues long.

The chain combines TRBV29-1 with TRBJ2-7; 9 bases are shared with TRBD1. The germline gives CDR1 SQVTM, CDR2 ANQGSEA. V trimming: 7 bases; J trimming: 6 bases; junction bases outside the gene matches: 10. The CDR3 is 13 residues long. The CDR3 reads CSAALSTGGEQYF. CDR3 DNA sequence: TGCAGCGCCGCCCTGTCGACAGGGGGCGAGCAGTACTTC.

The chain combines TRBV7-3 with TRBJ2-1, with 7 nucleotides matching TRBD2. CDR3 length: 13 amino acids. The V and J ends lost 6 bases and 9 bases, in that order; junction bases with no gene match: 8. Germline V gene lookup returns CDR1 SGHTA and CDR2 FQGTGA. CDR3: CASRKERGTEQFF. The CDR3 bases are TGTGCCAGCAGGAAAGAGCGGGGCACTGAGCAGTTCTTC.